This is a list of T cell receptor beta chains from one sample in a study of cytomegalovirus exposure and HLA in healthy donors. Produced via immunoSEQ multiplex PCR; TCRdb's table is partial and in-frame only. The sample includes 150,000 to 200,000 clones, 70% to 80% of them seen just once. Sequenced sample: PBMCs. The receptors originated from a man aged 35 to 55 in good health and CMV-seronegative. CDR3s include the opening cysteine and the closing phenylalanine or tryptophan. Fields, in order: D gene, J gene, V gene, CDR3 length, clone size, CDR3 DNA, CDR3 protein. The D gene is left open where the match is weak. Clone size appears in some rows only: once, few, many, or a class for an expanded clone.

>TRBD2|TRBJ2-5|TRBV19|15|-
TGTGCCAGTAGTTCAAGACTAGCGGGACCGGAGACCCAGTACTTC
CASSSRLAGPETQYF
>TRBD2|TRBJ2-3|TRBV4-2|17|-
TGTGCCAGCAGCCAAGTGAGTTTTGCGGGAGGGACAGATACGCAGTATTTT
CASSQVSFAGGTDTQYF
>-|TRBJ2-7|TRBV21-1|16|few
TGTGCCAGCAGCTCCCAGGTTAGGACAACCGGCTACGAGCAGTACTTC
CASSSQVRTTGYEQYF
>TRBD2|TRBJ2-1|TRBV15|16|-
TGTGCCACCTCTATTGACGGGCGGGGGACCTACAATGAGCAGTTCTTC
CATSIDGRGTYNEQFF
>-|TRBJ2-7|TRBV11-2|14|-
TGTGCCAGCAGCGATAGGGGAATGGGGTACGAGCAGTACTTC
CASSDRGMGYEQYF
>-|TRBJ1-2|TRBV10-3|15|-
TGTGCCCCCTCGTCGAGGACAGCTCCAAACTATGGCTACACCTTC
CAPSSRTAPNYGYTF
>TRBD2|TRBJ2-7|TRBV2|17|few
TGTGCCAGCAGTGAAGCGCCCCCGGGGGGATTAAAGGACGAGCAGTACTTC
CASSEAPPGGLKDEQYF
>TRBD2|TRBJ2-1|TRBV10-3|14|few
TGTGCCTCGGTGCCTAGCGGGGCCAACAATGAGCAGTTCTTC
CASVPSGANNEQFF
>TRBD1|TRBJ2-7|TRBV5-1|14|few
TGCGCCAGCAGCTTGGTAGGGACAGACTACGAGCAGTACTTC
CASSLVGTDYEQYF
>TRBD1|TRBJ2-7|TRBV5-1|22|-
TGCGCCAGCAGCTTTGTGTCACGCGTCGGGCAGGGGGTGGTAGGAATGCCCTACGAGCAGTACTTC
CASSFVSRVGQGVVGMPYEQYF
>TRBD1|TRBJ2-7|TRBV6-1|14|-
TGTGCCAGTAACACCGGGACAGGGGGCTACGAGCAGTACTTC
CASNTGTGGYEQYF
>TRBD1|TRBJ1-2|TRBV29-1|16|-
TGCAGCGTTGGAGGGGGCGATCCGGGCGCCCAATATGGCTACACCTTC
CSVGGGDPGAQYGYTF
>-|TRBJ2-7|TRBV2|12|-
TGTGCCAGCAGGCGGGATCACTACGAGCAGTACTTC
CASRRDHYEQYF
>-|TRBJ2-1|TRBV30|12|-
TGTGCCTGGAACCGGGATACTAATGAGCAGTTCTTC
CAWNRDTNEQFF
>-|TRBJ1-5|TRBV21-1|14|-
TGTGCCAGGCACAGAGCCTATAGCAATCAGCCCCAGCATTTT
CARHRAYSNQPQHF
>-|TRBJ2-6|TRBV21-1|17|once
TGTGCCAGCATCCTCCAGTCCCAAATTTCTGGGGCCAACGTCCTGACTTTC
CASILQSQISGANVLTF
>TRBD2|TRBJ2-1|TRBV7-9|14|-
TGTTCCAGCAGCTTAGGACTAGGAAAAAATGAGCAGTTCTTC
CSSSLGLGKNEQFF
>-|TRBJ2-6|TRBV18|19|once
TGTGCCAGCTCACCCCTCCCACAGGGGGGGATCTCTGGGGCCAACGTCCTGACTTTC
CASSPLPQGGISGANVLTF
>-|TRBJ2-4|TRBV19|15|-
TGTGCCAGTACGGGGGACAGACTAGCCAAAAACATTCAGTACTTC
CASTGDRLAKNIQYF
>TRBD1|TRBJ1-6|TRBV14|15|-
TGTGCCAGCAGCCAACTCAGGACAGGGACTACACCCCTCCACTTT
CASSQLRTGTTPLHF
>TRBD1|TRBJ2-4|TRBV2|15|-
TGTGCCAGCAAGGCCGGGACAGGAGACCCAAACAGTCAGTACTTC
CASKAGTGDPNSQYF
>-|TRBJ2-2|TRBV10-2|16|-
TGCGCCAGCAGTGAGTTGGGGGAGGTAAACACCGGGGAGCTGTTTTTT
CASSELGEVNTGELFF
>-|TRBJ2-3|TRBV9|14|-
TGTGCCAGCAGCGTTCTGCAGGGAACAGATACGCAGTATTTT
CASSVLQGTDTQYF
>-|TRBJ2-5|TRBV7-2|13|once
TGTGCCAGCAGCTTAAGGAGTCGAGAGACCCAGTACTTC
CASSLRSRETQYF